What follows are 2 T cell receptor beta chains derived from one specimen sequenced in a study of cytomegalovirus exposure and HLA in healthy donors. This PCR relied on a set of 60 Vbeta primers and 13 Jbeta primers. Data came from immunoSEQ multiplex PCR; TCRdb stores just in-frame clones and leaves some out. Here the sample spans approximately 170,000 clones, around 80% being singletons. Sequencing was performed on PBMCs. All receptors come from a male donor in good health and CMV-seronegative.

The rearrangement joins TRBV6-4 to TRBJ2-3, with D hard to call. The CDR3 extends over 15 amino acids. Trimming took off 6 bases at V and 2 bases at J, with 15 bases between the two ends. The germline gives CDR1 MRHNA, CDR2 SNTAGT. CDR3 in amino acids: CASSAEETSTDTQYF. The CDR3 nucleotides read TGTGCCAGCAGCGCTGAGGAGACCTCCACAGATACGCAGTATTTT.

The rearrangement uses TRBV28 and TRBJ1-5, with 9 nucleotides matching TRBD1. The CDR3 spans 18 residues. Per germline, CDR1 MDHEN and CDR2 SYDVKM. V lost 5 bases and J lost 0; bases outside the gene matches: 11. The CDR3 nucleotides are TGTGCCAGCAGTACCAGGGACAGGGATCGGTTTAGCAATCAGCCCCAGCATTTT. It translates to CASSTRDRDRFSNQPQHF.